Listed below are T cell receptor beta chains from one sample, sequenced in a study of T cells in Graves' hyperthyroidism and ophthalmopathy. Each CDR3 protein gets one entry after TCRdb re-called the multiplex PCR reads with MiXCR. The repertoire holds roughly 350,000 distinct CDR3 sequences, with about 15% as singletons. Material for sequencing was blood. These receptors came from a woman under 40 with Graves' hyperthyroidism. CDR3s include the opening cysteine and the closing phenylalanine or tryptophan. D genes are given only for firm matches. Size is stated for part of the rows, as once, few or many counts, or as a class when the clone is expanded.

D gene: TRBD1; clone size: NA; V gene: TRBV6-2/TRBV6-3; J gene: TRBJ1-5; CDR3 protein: CASSEGQGEKPQHF; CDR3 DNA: TGTGCCAGCAGTGAGGGACAGGGGGAGAAGCCCCAGCATTTT
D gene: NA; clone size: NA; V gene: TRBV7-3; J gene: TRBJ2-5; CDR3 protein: CASSLRGGGRETQYF; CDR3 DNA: TGTGCCAGCAGCTTACGGGGCGGGGGCCGGGAGACCCAGTACTTC
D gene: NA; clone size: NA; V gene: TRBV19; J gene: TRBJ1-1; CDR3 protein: CASSIVRTGEAFF; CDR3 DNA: TGTGCCAGTAGTATAGTGAGAACTGGTGAAGCTTTCTTT
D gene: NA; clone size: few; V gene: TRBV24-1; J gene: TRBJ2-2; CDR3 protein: CATTGPTGELFF; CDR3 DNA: TGTGCCACCACGGGTCCCACCGGGGAGCTGTTTTTT
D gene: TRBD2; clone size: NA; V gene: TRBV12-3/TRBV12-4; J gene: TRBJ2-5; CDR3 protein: CASSHSGTGETQYF; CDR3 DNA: TGTGCCAGCAGCCATAGCGGGACGGGGGAGACCCAGTACTTC
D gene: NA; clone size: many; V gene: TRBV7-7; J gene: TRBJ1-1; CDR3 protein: CASSARRDTEAFF; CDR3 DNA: TGTGCTAGCAGCGCTAGGCGGGACACTGAAGCTTTCTTT
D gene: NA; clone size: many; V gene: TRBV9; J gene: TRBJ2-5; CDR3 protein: CASSVRMRETQYF; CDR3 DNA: TGTGCCAGCAGCGTAAGGATGCGCGAGACCCAGTACTTC
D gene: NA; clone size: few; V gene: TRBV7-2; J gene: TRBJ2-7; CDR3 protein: CASSLARTEYEQYF; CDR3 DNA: TGTGCCAGCAGCTTAGCGAGGACGGAATACGAGCAGTACTTC
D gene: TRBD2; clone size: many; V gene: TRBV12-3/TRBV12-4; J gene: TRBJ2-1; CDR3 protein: CASSLAAGIYNEQFF; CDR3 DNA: TGTGCCAGCAGCTTGGCAGCGGGGATATACAATGAGCAGTTCTTC
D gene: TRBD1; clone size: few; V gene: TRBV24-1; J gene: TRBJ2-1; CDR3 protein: CATSDRGQGSYNEQFF; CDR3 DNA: TGTGCCACCAGTGACAGAGGACAGGGTAGCTACAATGAGCAGTTCTTC
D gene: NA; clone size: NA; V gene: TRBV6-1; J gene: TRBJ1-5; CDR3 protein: CASRSRGNSNQPQHF; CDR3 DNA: TGTGCCAGCAGATCCCGGGGGAATAGCAATCAGCCCCAGCATTTT
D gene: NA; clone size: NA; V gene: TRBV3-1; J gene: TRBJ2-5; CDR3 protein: CASSQDLASGQETQYF; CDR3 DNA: TGTGCCAGCAGCCAAGATTTAGCTTCCGGTCAAGAGACCCAGTACTTC
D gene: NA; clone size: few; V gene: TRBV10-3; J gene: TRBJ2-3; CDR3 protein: CAISANSPDTQYF; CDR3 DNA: TGTGCCATCAGTGCGAACTCCCCAGATACGCAGTATTTT
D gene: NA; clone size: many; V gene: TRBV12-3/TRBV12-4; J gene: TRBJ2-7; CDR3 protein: CASSLFRGAPYEQYF; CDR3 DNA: TGTGCCAGCAGTTTATTCCGGGGAGCCCCCTACGAGCAGTACTTC
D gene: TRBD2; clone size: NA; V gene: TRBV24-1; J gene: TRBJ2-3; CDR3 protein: CATSDDGLASDTQYF; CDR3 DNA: TGTGCCACCAGTGATGACGGACTAGCGAGCGATACGCAGTATTTT
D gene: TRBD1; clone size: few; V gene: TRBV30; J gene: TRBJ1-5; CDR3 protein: CAWNEGAGNQPQHF; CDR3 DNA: TGTGCCTGGAATGAGGGGGCTGGCAATCAGCCCCAGCATTTT
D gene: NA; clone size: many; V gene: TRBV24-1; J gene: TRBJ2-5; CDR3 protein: CATSGQGQETQYF; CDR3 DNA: TGTGCCACCAGTGGCCAGGGGCAAGAGACCCAGTACTTC
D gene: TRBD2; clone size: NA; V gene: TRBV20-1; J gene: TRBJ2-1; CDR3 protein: CSAHIAGWASNEQFF; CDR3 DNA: TGCAGTGCTCATATAGCGGGATGGGCTAGCAATGAGCAGTTCTTC
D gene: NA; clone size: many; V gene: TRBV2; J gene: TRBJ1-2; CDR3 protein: CASTTGFYGYTF; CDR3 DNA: TGTGCCAGCACTACAGGGTTCTATGGCTACACCTTC
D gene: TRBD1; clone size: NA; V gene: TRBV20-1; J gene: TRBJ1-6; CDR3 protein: CSAPEAGGGYNSPLHF; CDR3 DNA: TGCAGTGCCCCCGAGGCAGGGGGCGGCTATAATTCACCCCTCCACTTT
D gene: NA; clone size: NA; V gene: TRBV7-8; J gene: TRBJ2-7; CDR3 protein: CASSLGVSNYEQYF; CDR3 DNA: TGTGCCAGCAGCTTAGGCGTTAGCAACTACGAGCAGTACTTC